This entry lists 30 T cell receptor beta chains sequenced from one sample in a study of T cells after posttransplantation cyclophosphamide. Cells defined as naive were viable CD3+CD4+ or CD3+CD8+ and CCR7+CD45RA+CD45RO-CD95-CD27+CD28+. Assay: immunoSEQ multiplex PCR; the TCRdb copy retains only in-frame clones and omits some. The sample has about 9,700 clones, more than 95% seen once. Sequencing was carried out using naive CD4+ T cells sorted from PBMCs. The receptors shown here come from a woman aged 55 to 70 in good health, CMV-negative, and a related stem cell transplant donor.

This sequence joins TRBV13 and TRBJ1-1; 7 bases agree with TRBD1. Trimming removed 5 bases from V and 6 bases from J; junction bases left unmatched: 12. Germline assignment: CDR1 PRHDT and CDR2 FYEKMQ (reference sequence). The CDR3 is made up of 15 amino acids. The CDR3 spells CASSTRDSRGSEAFF. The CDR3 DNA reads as TGTGCCAGCAGCACAAGGGACAGCCGAGGGTCTGAAGCTTTCTTT.

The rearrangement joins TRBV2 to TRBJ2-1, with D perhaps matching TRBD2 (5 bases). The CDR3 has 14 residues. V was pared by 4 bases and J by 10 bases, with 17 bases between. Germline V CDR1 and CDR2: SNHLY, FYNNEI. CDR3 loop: CASSGVRVSEEQFF. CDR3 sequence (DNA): TGTGCCAGCAGTGGGGTGAGGGTTAGCGAAGAGCAGTTCTTC.

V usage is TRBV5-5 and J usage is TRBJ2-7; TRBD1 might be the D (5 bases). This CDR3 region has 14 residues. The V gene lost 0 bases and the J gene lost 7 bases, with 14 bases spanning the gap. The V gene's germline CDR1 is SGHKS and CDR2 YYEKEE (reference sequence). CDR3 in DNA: TGTGCCAGCAGCTTGGTGGTCCAGGGTGGGGAGCAGTACTTC. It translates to CASSLVVQGGEQYF.

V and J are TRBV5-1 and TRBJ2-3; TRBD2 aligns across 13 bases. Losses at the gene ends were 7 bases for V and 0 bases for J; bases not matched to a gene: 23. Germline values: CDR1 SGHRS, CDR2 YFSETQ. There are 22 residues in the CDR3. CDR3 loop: CASQMRGPIGLAGVPSTDTQYF. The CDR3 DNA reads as TGCGCCAGCCAAATGAGGGGCCCAATCGGACTAGCGGGGGTACCTAGCACAGATACGCAGTATTTT.

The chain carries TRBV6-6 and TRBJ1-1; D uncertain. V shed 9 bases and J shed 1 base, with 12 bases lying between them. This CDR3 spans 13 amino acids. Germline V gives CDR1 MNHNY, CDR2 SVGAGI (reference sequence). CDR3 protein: CASLIQQNTEAFF. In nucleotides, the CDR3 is TGTGCCAGTCTTATCCAACAGAACACTGAAGCTTTCTTT.

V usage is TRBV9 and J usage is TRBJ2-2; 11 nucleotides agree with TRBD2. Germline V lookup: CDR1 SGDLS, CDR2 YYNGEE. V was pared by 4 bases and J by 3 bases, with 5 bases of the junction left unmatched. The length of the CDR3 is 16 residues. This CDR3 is CASSLAGGPYTGELFF. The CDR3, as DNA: TGTGCCAGCAGCTTAGCGGGGGGGCCTTACACCGGGGAGCTGTTTTTT.

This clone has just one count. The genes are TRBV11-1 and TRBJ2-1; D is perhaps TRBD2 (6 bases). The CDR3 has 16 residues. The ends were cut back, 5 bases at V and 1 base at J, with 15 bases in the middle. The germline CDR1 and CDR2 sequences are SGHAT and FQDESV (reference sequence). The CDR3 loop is CASSLNSGFSYNEQFF. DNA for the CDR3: TGTGCCAGCAGCCTAAATAGCGGATTTTCCTACAATGAGCAGTTCTTC. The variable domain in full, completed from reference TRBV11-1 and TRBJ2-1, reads EAEVAQSPRYKITEKSQAVAFWCDPISGHATLYWYRQILGQGPELLVQFQDESVVDDSQLPKDRFSAERLKGVDSTLKIQPAELGDSAMYLCASSLNSGFSYNEQFFGPGTRLTVL.

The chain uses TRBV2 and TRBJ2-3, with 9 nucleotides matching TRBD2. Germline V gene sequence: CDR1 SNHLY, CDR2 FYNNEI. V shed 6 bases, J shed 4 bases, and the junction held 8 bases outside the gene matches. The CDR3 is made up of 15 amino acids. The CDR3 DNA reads TGTGCCAGCAGATTAGCGGGGGCGTCCTCAGATACGCAGTATTTT. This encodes CASRLAGASSDTQYF.

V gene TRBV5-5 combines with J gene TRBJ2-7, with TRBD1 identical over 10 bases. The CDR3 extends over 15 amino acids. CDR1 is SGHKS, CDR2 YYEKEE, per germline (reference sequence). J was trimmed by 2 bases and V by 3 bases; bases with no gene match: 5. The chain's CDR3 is CASSSGQGRPYEQYF. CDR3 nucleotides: TGTGCCAGCAGCTCGGGACAGGGGCGGCCCTACGAGCAGTACTTC.

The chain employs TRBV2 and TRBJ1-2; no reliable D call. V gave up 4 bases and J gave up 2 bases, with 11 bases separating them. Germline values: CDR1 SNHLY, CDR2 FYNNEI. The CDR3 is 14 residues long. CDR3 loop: CASSVQIRNYGYTF. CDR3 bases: TGTGCCAGCAGTGTACAGATAAGAAACTATGGCTACACCTTC.

The chain's CDR3 is CAWSTGGVQPQHF. The CDR3 nucleotides read TGTGCCTGGAGTACAGGGGGCGTACAGCCCCAGCATTTT. The chain employs TRBV30 and TRBJ1-5; 9 bases are shared with TRBD1. V was pared by 2 bases and J by 7 bases, with 3 bases of the junction left unmatched. CDR3 length equals 13 residues. Germline V gene sequence: CDR1 GTSNPN, CDR2 SVGIG (reference sequence).

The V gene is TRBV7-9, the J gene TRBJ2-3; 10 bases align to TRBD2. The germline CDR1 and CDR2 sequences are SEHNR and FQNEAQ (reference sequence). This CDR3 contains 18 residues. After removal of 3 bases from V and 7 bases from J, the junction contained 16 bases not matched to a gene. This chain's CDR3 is CASSFHSLPSGSRNTQYF. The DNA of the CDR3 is TGTGCCAGCAGCTTTCACTCCCTCCCTAGCGGGAGTAGAAATACGCAGTATTTT.

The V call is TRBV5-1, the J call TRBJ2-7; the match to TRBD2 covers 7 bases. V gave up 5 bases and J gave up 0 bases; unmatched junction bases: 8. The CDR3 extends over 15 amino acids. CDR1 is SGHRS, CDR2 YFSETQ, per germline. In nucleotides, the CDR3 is TGCGCCAGCAGGCTGCTAGCGGCGCCCTCCTACGAGCAGTACGTC. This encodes CASRLLAAPSYEQYV.

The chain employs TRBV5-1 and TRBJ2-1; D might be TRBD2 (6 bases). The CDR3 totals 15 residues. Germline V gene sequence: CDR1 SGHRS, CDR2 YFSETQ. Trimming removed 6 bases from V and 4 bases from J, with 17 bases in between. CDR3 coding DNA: TGCGCCAGCACGGTCGAGGGACTTTCATACAATGAGCAGTTCTTC. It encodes CASTVEGLSYNEQFF.

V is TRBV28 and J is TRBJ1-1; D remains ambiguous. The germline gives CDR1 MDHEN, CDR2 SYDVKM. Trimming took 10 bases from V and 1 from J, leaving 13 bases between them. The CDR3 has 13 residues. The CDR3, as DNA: TGTGCCACCCGGGGTGGAGGGAACACTGAAGCTTTCTTT. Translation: CATRGGGNTEAFF.

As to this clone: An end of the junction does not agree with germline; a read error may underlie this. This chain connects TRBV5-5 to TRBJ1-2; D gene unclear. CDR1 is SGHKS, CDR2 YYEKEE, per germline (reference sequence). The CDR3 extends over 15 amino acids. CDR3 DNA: TGTGCCAGCAGCTTGGAAGCGGCAGCTAACTATGGCTACCCCTTC. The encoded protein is CASSLEAAANYGYPF.

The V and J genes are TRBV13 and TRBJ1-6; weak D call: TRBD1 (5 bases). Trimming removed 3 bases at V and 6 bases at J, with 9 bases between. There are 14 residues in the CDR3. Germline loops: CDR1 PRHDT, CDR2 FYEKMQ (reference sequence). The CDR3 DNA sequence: TGTGCCAGCAGCTTCCAGGGACTTAATTCACCCCTCCACTTT. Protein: CASSFQGLNSPLHF.

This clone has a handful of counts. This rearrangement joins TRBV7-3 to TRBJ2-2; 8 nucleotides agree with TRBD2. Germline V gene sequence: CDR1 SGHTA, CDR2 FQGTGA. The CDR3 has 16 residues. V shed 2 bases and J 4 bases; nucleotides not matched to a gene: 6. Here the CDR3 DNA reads TGTGCCAGCAGCTTATCACTAGCGGTACCCACCGGGGAGCTGTTTTTT. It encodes CASSLSLAVPTGELFF. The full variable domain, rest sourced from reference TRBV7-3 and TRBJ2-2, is GAGVSQTPSNKVTEKGKYVELRCDPISGHTALYWYRQSLGQGPEFLIYFQGTGAADDSGLPNDRFFAVRPEGSVSTLKIQRTERGDSAVYLCASSLSLAVPTGELFFGEGSRLTVL.

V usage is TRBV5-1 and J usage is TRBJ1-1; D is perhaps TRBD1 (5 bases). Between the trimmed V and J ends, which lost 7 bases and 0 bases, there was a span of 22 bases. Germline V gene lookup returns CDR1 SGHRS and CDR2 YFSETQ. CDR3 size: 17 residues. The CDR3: CASSRRGAGTMNTEAFF. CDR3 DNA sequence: TGCGCCAGCTCTCGCCGTGGGGCAGGAACTATGAACACTGAAGCTTTCTTT.

The CDR3 spells CASEDRAKNQPQHF. In nucleotides, the CDR3 is TGTGCCAGTGAGGACAGGGCCAAAAATCAGCCCCAGCATTTT. The chain recombines TRBV19 with TRBJ1-5; 8 nucleotides agree with TRBD1. The length of the CDR3 is 14 residues. The V gene end was trimmed by 8 bases and the J gene end by 4 bases; junction bases not matched to a gene: 7. The V gene's germline CDR1 is LNHDA and CDR2 SQIVND (reference sequence).

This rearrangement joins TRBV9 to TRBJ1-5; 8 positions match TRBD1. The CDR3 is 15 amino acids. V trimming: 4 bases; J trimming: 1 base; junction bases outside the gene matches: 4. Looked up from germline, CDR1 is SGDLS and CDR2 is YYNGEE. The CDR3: CASSPTGASNQPQHF. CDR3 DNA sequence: TGTGCCAGCAGCCCGACAGGGGCAAGCAATCAGCCCCAGCATTTT.

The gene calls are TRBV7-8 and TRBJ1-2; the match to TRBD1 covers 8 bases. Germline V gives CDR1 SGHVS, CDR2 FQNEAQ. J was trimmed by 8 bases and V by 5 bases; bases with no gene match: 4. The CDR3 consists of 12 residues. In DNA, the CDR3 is TGTGCCAGCAGCGTCAGGGGGCTCGGCTACACCTTC. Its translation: CASSVRGLGYTF.

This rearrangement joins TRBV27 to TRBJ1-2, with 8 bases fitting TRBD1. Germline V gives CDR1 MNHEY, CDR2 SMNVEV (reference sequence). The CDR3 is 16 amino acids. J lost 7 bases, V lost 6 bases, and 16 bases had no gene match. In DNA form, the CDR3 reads TGTGCCAGCAGAGCCCCCACGGGCAGGGGGCTCGTTGGCTACACCTTC. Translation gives CASRAPTGRGLVGYTF.

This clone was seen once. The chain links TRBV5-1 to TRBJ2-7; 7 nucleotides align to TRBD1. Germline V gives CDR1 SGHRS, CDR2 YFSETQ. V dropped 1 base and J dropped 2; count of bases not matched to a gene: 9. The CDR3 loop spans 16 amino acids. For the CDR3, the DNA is TGCGCCAGCAGCTTGACCCCAGGGGGTCTCCCCTACGAGCAGTACTTC. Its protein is CASSLTPGGLPYEQYF.

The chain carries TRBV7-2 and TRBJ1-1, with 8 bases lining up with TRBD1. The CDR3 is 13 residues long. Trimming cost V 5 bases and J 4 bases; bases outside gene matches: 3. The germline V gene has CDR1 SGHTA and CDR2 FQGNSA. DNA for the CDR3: TGTGCCAGCAGCGTAGGGACAGGCACTGAAGCTTTCTTT. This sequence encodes CASSVGTGTEAFF.

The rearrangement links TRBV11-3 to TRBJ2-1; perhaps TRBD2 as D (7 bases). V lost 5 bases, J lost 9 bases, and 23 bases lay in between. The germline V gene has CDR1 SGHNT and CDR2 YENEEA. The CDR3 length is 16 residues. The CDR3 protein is CASSKGGPGLLGEQFF. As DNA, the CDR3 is TGTGCCAGCAGCAAGGGGGGGCCGGGCCTTCTAGGTGAGCAGTTCTTC.

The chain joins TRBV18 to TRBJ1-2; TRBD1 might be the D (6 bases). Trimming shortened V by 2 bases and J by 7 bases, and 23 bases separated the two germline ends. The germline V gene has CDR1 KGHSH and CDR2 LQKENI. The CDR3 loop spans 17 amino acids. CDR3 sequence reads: CASSPSLQSGTKSGYTF. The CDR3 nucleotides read TGTGCCAGCTCACCATCCCTGCAATCCGGGACAAAATCTGGCTACACCTTC. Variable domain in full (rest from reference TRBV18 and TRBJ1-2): NAGVMQNPRHLVRRRGQEARLRCSPMKGHSHVYWYRQLPEEGLKFMVYLQKENIIDESGMPKERFSAEFPKEGPSILRIQQVVRGDSAAYFCASSPSLQSGTKSGYTFGSGTRLTVV.

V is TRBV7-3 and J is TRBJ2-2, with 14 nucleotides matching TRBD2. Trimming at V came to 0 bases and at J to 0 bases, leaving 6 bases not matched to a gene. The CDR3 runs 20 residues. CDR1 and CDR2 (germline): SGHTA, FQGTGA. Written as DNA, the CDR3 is TGTGCCAGCAGCTTAACTGGACTAGCGGGGGGTCGAGCGAACACCGGGGAGCTGTTTTTT. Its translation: CASSLTGLAGGRANTGELFF.

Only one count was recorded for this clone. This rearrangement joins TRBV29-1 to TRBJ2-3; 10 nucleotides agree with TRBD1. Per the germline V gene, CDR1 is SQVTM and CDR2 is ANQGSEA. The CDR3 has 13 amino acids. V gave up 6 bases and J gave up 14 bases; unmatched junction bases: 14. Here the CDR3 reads CSVQGDRGRFRYF. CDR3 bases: TGCAGCGTGCAAGGAGACAGGGGGCGTTTTCGGTATTTT.

CDR3 residues: CASSKRGTGRMGTYEQYF. The CDR3 nucleotides are TGTGCCAGCAGCAAAAGAGGGACAGGGAGGATGGGGACCTACGAGCAGTACTTC. This chain connects TRBV21-1 to TRBJ2-7; TRBD1, as called in the table, went unchecked against the DNA. TRBV21-1 has pseudogene status. The CDR3 runs 18 residues.